This T cell receptor beta chain was sequenced in a study of blood T cell repertoires in COVID-19. Study-wide context: Sites across the United States, Italy and Spain contributed samples from acute and convalescent COVID-19. PBMCs, B-cell-depleted T cells, or T cells were the source of the cDNA or gDNA that made up the material.

TCRdb's table, derived via immunoSEQ multiplex PCR, lists solely in-frame clones and lacks some. The sample carries some 270,000 clones, around nine tenths recorded once. Participants, about 18 to 95 years old, spanned approximately 25 US areas. The CDR3 runs to 15 residues. Germline V lookup: CDR1 LGHNA, CDR2 YSLEER. V lost 1 base, J lost 4 bases, and 10 bases lay in between. This chain connects TRBV4-3 to TRBJ1-4; D might be TRBD1 (6 bases). Sequencing input: PBMCs or T cells enriched from blood (not recorded which). The TCR originated in a middle-aged woman who had recovered from COVID-19. The CDR3 coding sequence is TGCGCCAGCAGCCAAGCTCGACAGGTTAATGAAAAACTGTTTTTT. Its translation: CASSQARQVNEKLFF.